The rows below give T cell receptor beta chains drawn from one sample of a study of control samples from healthy donors and cancer patients. Assay: immunoSEQ multiplex PCR; the TCRdb copy retains only in-frame clones and omits some. This table has over 200,000 clones, over 70% appearing once. Specimen: PBMCs. The receptors come from a woman in her fifties or sixties with lung cancer. CDR3s include the opening cysteine and the closing phenylalanine or tryptophan. The D gene is left open where the match is weak. Expanded clones get a size class; other rows say once, few or many, or leave the size out.

CDR3,DNA,D,J,V,size
CATLGEGGGYTF,TGTGCCACCCTCGGGGAGGGTGGTGGCTACACCTTC,.,TRBJ1-2,TRBV10-3,.
CASSTTMDIGSEAFF,TGTGCCAGCTCAACAACAATGGACATCGGGTCTGAAGCTTTCTTT,.,TRBJ1-1,TRBV18,once
CASSVATGVKETQYF,TGTGCCAGCAGCGTAGCTACGGGGGTTAAGGAGACCCAGTACTTC,.,TRBJ2-5,TRBV9,.
CASSLTGLAGGGSQYF,TGTGCCAGCAGCTTAACTGGACTAGCGGGAGGAGGGTCCCAGTACTTC,TRBD2,TRBJ2-5,TRBV7-3,.
CASSLGVAGQGEQYF,TGCGCCAGCAGCTTGGGGGTGGCCGGACAGGGCGAGCAGTACTTC,TRBD1,TRBJ2-7,TRBV5-1,.
CASSGFIGGSGTDTQYF,TGCGCCAGCAGCGGGTTCATTGGGGGGTCCGGCACAGATACGCAGTATTTT,.,TRBJ2-3,TRBV5-1,.
CASSPKGTDVFAGNTIYF,TGTGCCAGCAGTCCCAAGGGGACCGACGTCTTTGCGGGAAACACCATATATTTT,.,TRBJ1-3,TRBV2,.
CSASSGGSYEQYF,TGCAGTGCTAGTAGCGGGGGGTCCTACGAGCAGTACTTC,TRBD2,TRBJ2-7,TRBV20-1,few
CASSVAPGVGEKLFF,TGTGCCAGCAGCGTAGCTCCAGGGGTAGGAGAAAAACTGTTTTTT,.,TRBJ1-4,TRBV9,.
CASSFVSGETQYF,TGTGCCAGCAGCTTTGTGTCAGGGGAGACCCAGTACTTC,.,TRBJ2-5,TRBV7-8,once
CASSPTKRTGSYTF,TGTGCCAGCAGTCCTACAAAAAGGACAGGTAGCTACACCTTC,TRBD1,TRBJ1-2,TRBV27,.
CASSSPGGQVYNEQFF,TGTGCCAGCAGCTCTCCCGGGGGACAGGTATACAATGAGCAGTTCTTC,TRBD1,TRBJ2-1,TRBV5-4,.
CASSFAATGYDGANVLTF,TGTGCCAGCAGTTTCGCCGCGACAGGGTATGACGGGGCCAACGTCCTGACTTTC,TRBD1,TRBJ2-6,TRBV28,.
CASSTLPLAKNIQYF,TGTGCCAGCAGCACGCTGCCTCTAGCCAAAAACATTCAGTACTTC,.,TRBJ2-4,TRBV3-1/TRBV3-2,once
CASREFNEQFF,TGTGCCAGCAGAGAATTCAATGAGCAGTTCTTC,.,TRBJ2-1,TRBV2,.
CAWSDGRFYNEQFF,TGTGCCTGGAGTGACGGAAGGTTCTACAATGAGCAGTTCTTC,.,TRBJ2-1,TRBV30,.
CASSSSGTTNEKLFF,TGCGCCAGCAGCTCTTCCGGGACAACTAATGAAAAACTGTTTTTT,.,TRBJ1-4,TRBV5-1,.
CASSFGQLNYGYTF,TGCGCCAGCAGCTTTGGACAGTTGAACTATGGCTACACCTTC,.,TRBJ1-2,TRBV5-1,.
CASRRVTDTQYF,TGTGCCAGCAGACGGGTAACAGATACGCAGTATTTT,.,TRBJ2-3,TRBV28,.
CSARRDYGYTF,TGCAGTGCTAGAAGAGACTATGGCTACACCTTC,.,TRBJ1-2,TRBV20-1,.
CASSQGGQGAYEQYF,TGTGCCAGCAGCCAAGGTGGGCAGGGGGCCTACGAGCAGTACTTC,TRBD1,TRBJ2-7,TRBV4-2,.
CASSADRVGGYTF,TGTGCCAGCAGCGCCGACAGGGTAGGTGGCTACACCTTC,TRBD1,TRBJ1-2,TRBV5-4,.